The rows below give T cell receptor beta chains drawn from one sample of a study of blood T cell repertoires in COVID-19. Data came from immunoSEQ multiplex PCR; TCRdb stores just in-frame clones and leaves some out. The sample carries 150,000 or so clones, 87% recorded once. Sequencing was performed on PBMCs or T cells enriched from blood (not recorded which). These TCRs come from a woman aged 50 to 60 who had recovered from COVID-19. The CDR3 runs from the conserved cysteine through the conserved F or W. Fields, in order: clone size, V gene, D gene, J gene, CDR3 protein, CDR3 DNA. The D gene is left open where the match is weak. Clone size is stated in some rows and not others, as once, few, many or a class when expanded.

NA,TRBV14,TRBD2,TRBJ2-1,CASSQASGRRDEQFF,TGTGCCAGCAGCCAGGCTAGCGGAAGGAGGGATGAGCAGTTCTTC
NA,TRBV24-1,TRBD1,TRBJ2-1,CATSDQQGATYNEQFF,TGTGCCACCAGTGATCAACAGGGGGCAACCTACAATGAGCAGTTCTTC
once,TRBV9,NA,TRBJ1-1,CASIPDMNTEAFF,TGTGCCAGCATCCCAGACATGAACACTGAAGCTTTCTTT
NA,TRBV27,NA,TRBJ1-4,CASSLSWTEKLFF,TGTGCCAGCAGTTTATCTTGGACAGAAAAACTGTTTTTT
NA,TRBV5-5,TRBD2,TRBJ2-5,CASSSLAGGPIGTQYF,TGTGCCAGCAGCTCACTAGCGGGAGGGCCAATTGGGACCCAGTACTTC
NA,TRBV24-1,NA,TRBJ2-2,CATVATTGELFF,TGTGCCACCGTGGCCACGACCGGGGAGCTGTTTTTT
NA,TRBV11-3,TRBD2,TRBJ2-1,CASSFSGRLNEQFF,TGTGCCAGCAGCTTTAGCGGGAGATTAAATGAGCAGTTCTTC
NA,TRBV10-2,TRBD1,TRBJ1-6,CASRWDRGITGNSPLHF,TGCGCCAGCAGATGGGACAGAGGGATCACAGGGAATTCACCCCTCCACTTT
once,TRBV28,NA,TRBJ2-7,CASRIGQHYEQYF,TGTGCCAGCAGAATAGGACAGCACTACGAGCAGTACTTC
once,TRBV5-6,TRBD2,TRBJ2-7,CASSLLAGNPYEQYF,TGTGCCAGCAGCTTGCTAGCGGGGAACCCCTACGAGCAGTACTTC
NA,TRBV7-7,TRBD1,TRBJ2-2,CASSSTGGKGGELFF,TGTGCTAGCAGCTCGACAGGGGGCAAGGGCGGGGAGCTGTTTTTT
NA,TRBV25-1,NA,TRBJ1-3,CASSEAYLGGNTIYF,TGTGCCAGCAGTGAAGCTTACCTAGGAGGAAACACCATATATTTT
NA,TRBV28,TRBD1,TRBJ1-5,CASSPTGTGNQPQHF,TGTGCCAGCAGTCCGACCGGGACAGGGAATCAGCCCCAGCATTTT
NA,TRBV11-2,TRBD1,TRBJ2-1,CASSRSRQGMNEQFF,TGTGCCAGCAGCCGATCTCGACAGGGGATGAATGAGCAGTTCTTC
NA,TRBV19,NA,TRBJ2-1,CASSANRGRGTSVYNEQFF,TGTGCCAGTAGTGCGAACAGGGGGAGGGGAACTAGCGTATACAATGAGCAGTTCTTC
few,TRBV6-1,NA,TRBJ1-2,CASSEDQGKNYGYTF,TGTGCCAGCAGTGAAGACCAGGGAAAAAACTATGGCTACACCTTC
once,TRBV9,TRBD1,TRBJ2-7,CASSPGDRGSEQYF,TGTGCCAGCAGCCCGGGGGACAGGGGTAGCGAGCAGTACTTC
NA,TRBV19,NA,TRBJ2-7,CASSILQGGPYEQYF,TGTGCCAGTAGTATTTTGCAGGGTGGCCCCTACGAGCAGTACTTC
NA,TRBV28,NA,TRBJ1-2,CASSQNRVLGYTF,TGTGCCAGCAGTCAAAACAGGGTACTCGGCTACACCTTC
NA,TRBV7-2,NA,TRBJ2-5,CASSSAYQETQYF,TGTGCCAGCAGCTCCGCGTACCAAGAGACCCAGTACTTC